This record concerns one T cell receptor beta chain sequence. In its sample, this clonotype was seen many times. Its antigen specificity is not known. Nothing much larger sits one base from this clone, and base qualities are not available. The data derive from a study of blood T cells in healthy people across ages (dated by TCRdb to between 2014 and 2016). Looking at the study overall: In model experiments, roughly one uniquely barcoded TCR beta cDNA molecule per two T cells was captured by template switching. To track age-related changes in TCR beta repertoire diversity, the study relied on deep sequencing normalized with unique cDNA molecular identifiers. Four age groups were formed from the donors: young (average approximately 17 years), middle-aged (less than 40), aged (62) and long-lived (about 80). To avoid experimental bias, donors of different ages were spread randomly across the sequencing lanes. Two additional independent replicas of 1 million unique cDNA reads from the same blood draw were analyzed for two donors (one aged 18 to 29 and one aged 80 or older). The research as a whole found: There was a strong correlation between observed TCR beta diversity and the percentage of naive T cells measured by flow cytometry. Observed TCR beta diversity per million T cells fell roughly linearly with age, and a significant reduction was already apparent by age around 40. Because the CMV infection status of the donors was unknown, age-related changes in expanded clonotypes may potentially have been confounded. Estimates of total diversity from one million sequenced T cells were regarded as lower bounds and underestimates. Compared with the aged group, the long-lived group had more naive CD4+ T cells, fewer expanded clones and increased TCR diversity, suggesting age selection. Because profiling used bulk unsorted PBMCs, naive and antigen-experienced compartments could not be compared conclusively.

Donors were 39 systemically healthy Caucasian individuals from Russia aged roughly 6 to 90 years. Each donor gave roughly 9 milliliters of peripheral blood, drawn into EDTA-treated Vacutainer tubes. Ficoll-Paque density-gradient centrifugation was used to isolate PBMCs, with at least 7 million obtained per sample. Total RNA was extracted from PBMCs with Trizol reagent, with at least 6 micrograms obtained per sample. The percentages of naive CD45RAhigh/CD27high T cells were determined by flow cytometry on a PBMC aliquot from every donor. Reading the germline V gene (reference sequence) gives CDR1 DFQATT and CDR2 SNEGSKA. V is shortened by 0 bases, J by 2 bases, and the region joining them spans 14 bases. From the cysteine up to the phenylalanine, the CDR3 has a length of 15 residues. Of all the DNA, just the CDR3 is kept, 45 bases in frame from base 1. Receptors were amplified or captured by 5' RACE. Sequencing relied on an Illumina HiSeq 2500. A second PCR of roughly 7 to 11 cycles was performed with a sample-barcoded 5' primer and a J-beta primer mix. A template-switch 5' adaptor carrying 12 random nucleotides introduced a unique molecular identifier onto each TCR beta cDNA molecule. Each sample yielded at least 2.5 million CDR3-containing paired-end reads. First-strand cDNA synthesis was performed from all RNA using the Mint cDNA synthesis kit, with priming by a TRBC-specific oligonucleotide. After uracil-DNA glycosylase treatment, a first 18-cycle PCR used universal primers M1SS and BC2_uni_R on all cDNA. The published analysis was carried out like this. For normalization, 1 million high-quality reads were randomly selected from each sample, with every read carrying a distinct molecular identifier. Reads with shared molecular identifiers were discarded instead of being binned into consensus sequences. MiTCR, set to a Q25 quality threshold and the strictest error-elimination algorithm, was used for CDR3 identification, clonotype clustering and error correction. A nonparametric unseen species model using Euler transformation provided a lower-bound estimate of total TCR beta diversity. TCRdb reran the public reads through fastp at Q25 and MiXCR, keeping productive beta chains. One record per CDR3 amino acid sequence lists the most common genes and DNA. Clone size and V and J calls follow TCRdb, not the original study. This sample lists 1.5 million to 2 million distinct CDR3 sequences; almost 35% were detected once. In total, the top ten clones hold about 10% of the sample.

The sequence was collected from a woman in her 30s in good health. Sequenced input: blood. The sequence is built from TRBV20-1 and TRBJ2-7; there is no confident call for the D gene. The DNA is TGCAGTGCTAGAGATCTGCTAGGGATGACCTACGAGCAGTACTTC. This sequence encodes CSARDLLGMTYEQYF.